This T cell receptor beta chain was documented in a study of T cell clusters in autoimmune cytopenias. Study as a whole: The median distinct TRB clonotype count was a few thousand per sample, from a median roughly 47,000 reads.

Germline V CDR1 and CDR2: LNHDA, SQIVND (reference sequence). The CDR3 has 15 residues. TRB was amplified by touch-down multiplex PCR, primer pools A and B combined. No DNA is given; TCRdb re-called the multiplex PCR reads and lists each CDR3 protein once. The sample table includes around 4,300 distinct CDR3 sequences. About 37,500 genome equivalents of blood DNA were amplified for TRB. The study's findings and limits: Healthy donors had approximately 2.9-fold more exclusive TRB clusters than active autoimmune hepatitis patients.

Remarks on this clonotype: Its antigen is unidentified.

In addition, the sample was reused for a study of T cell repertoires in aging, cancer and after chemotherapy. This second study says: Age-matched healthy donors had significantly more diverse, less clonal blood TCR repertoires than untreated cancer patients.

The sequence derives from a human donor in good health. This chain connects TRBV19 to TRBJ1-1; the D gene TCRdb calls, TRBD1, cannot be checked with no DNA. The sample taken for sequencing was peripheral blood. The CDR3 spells CATKRGSGGGTEAFF.